The rows below give T cell receptor beta chains drawn from one sample of a study of PD-1 blockade in mismatch repair-deficient tumors. Assay used: immunoSEQ multiplex PCR; TCRdb lists only in-frame clones, some missing. The repertoire holds 56,000 or so clones, 81% seen once, with approximately 8.4% in the top ten. Specimen: peripheral blood, collected roughly 21 weeks after starting pembrolizumab. These receptors all stem from an adult with mismatch repair-deficient cancer. The CDR3 runs from the conserved cysteine through the conserved F or W. A D gene is named only where the DNA matches it firmly. Expanded clones are given a class, and other clones once, few, many or no size at all.

d_call,v_call,j_call,clone_size,cdr3_nt,cdr3_aa
NA,TRBV19,TRBJ2-1,once,TGTGCCAGTAGCGGGGGTTACTACAATGAGCAGTTCTTC,CASSGGYYNEQFF
TRBD2,TRBV27,TRBJ2-3,NA,TGTGCCAGCAGTTTATGGACTAGACCAGATACGCAGTATTTT,CASSLWTRPDTQYF
TRBD1,TRBV30,TRBJ1-2,NA,TGTGCCTGGGGAGCGGGGGCGTCGGTACAGGACAGGGGCTATGGCTACACCTTC,CAWGAGASVQDRGYGYTF
NA,TRBV4-1,TRBJ1-3,NA,TGCGCCAGCAGCCAAGATAAGGGTTCTGGAAACACCATATATTTT,CASSQDKGSGNTIYF
NA,TRBV6-5,TRBJ1-5,once,TGTGCCAGCAGTTACTCCCCCGCGGGGATGGGCCAGCCCCAGCATTTT,CASSYSPAGMGQPQHF
NA,TRBV6-6,TRBJ1-2,NA,TGTGCCAGCAACTCTAATACCGCAACCTATGGCTACACCTTC,CASNSNTATYGYTF
TRBD2,TRBV6-1,TRBJ2-3,NA,TGTGCCAGCACCTTGAGCGGGGCTGGGCCAGATACGCAGTATTTT,CASTLSGAGPDTQYF
NA,TRBV5-4,TRBJ2-7,NA,TGTGCCAGCAGCTTGGTGGTTCTGGGATCTAGAGAGGGGCAGCAGTACTTC,CASSLVVLGSREGQQYF
NA,TRBV9,TRBJ2-7,NA,TGTGCCAGCAGCGTAGCCCCCGATGAATACGAGCAGTACTTC,CASSVAPDEYEQYF
NA,TRBV19,TRBJ2-1,NA,TGTGCCAGTAGTCCCGGGACCGAATACAATGAGCAGTTCTTC,CASSPGTEYNEQFF
NA,TRBV19,TRBJ1-5,NA,TGTGCCAGTAGTATTTTGACCGGAGTTGTGGGCAATCAGCCCCAGCATTTT,CASSILTGVVGNQPQHF
NA,TRBV7-3,TRBJ2-1,NA,TGTGCCAGCAGCTTAAGCGCTGGTACCTACAATGAGCAGTTCTTC,CASSLSAGTYNEQFF
TRBD1,TRBV29-1,TRBJ2-7,NA,TGCAGCACCCGGGACAGGGCCACCTACGAGCAGTACTTC,CSTRDRATYEQYF
TRBD1,TRBV19,TRBJ1-2,NA,TGTGCCAGTAGTATAGAGGCAGGGGGAAATGGCTACACCTTC,CASSIEAGGNGYTF
TRBD2,TRBV7-8,TRBJ2-3,NA,TGTGCCAGCAGCTCGACTAGCGGGAGCTCAGATACGCAGTATTTT,CASSSTSGSSDTQYF
TRBD1,TRBV6-6,TRBJ2-2,NA,TGTGCCAGCAGTCGGGACAGGGGGGACACCGGGGAGCTGTTTTTT,CASSRDRGDTGELFF
NA,TRBV4-1,TRBJ1-2,few,TGCGCCAGCAGCCAACTCGGGACGGGAGGCGGCTACACCTTC,CASSQLGTGGGYTF
TRBD1,TRBV19,TRBJ2-7,NA,TGTGCCAGCTGGGGACAGGGGTTTCACGAGCAGTACTTC,CASWGQGFHEQYF
TRBD2,TRBV6-5,TRBJ2-7,NA,TGTGCCAGCAGCCCCGGGACTAGCTCAATTGAGCAGTACTTC,CASSPGTSSIEQYF
NA,TRBV28,TRBJ2-3,NA,TGTGCCAGCAGTCCTCCTAGCACAGATACGCAGTATTTT,CASSPPSTDTQYF
NA,TRBV4-1,TRBJ1-4,once,TGCGCCAGCAGCCAAGATCGCACTGACTCAGCCCGAGATGAAAAACTGTTTTTT,CASSQDRTDSARDEKLFF
TRBD2,TRBV7-3,TRBJ2-2,NA,TGTGCCAGCAGTCCCGCCGGGACTAGCGGGAGGAAAGGGACCGGGGAGCTGTTTTTT,CASSPAGTSGRKGTGELFF
TRBD1,TRBV27,TRBJ2-7,NA,TGTGCCAGCAGTTTAGGAGACAGGGGGCTCGAGCAGTACTTC,CASSLGDRGLEQYF
TRBD2,TRBV7-9,TRBJ2-1,NA,TGTGCCAGCAGCCTCGGGACTAGCGGGCCCTACAATGAGCAGTTCTTC,CASSLGTSGPYNEQFF
TRBD1,TRBV29-1,TRBJ2-1,NA,TGCGGTGTGACAGGGCCGGTCTACAATGAGCAGTTCTTC,CGVTGPVYNEQFF
TRBD1,TRBV6-5,TRBJ1-3,NA,TGTGCCAGCAGGCGACAGGGTTTAAACACCATATATTTT,CASRRQGLNTIYF
TRBD1,TRBV2,TRBJ2-5,NA,TGTGCCAGCACCGAGGACAGCGAACAGGGGGCGGCCCAGTACTTC,CASTEDSEQGAAQYF
NA,TRBV25-1,TRBJ1-4,NA,TGTGCCAGCAGTGAGCATAGTGGCGGGGATAATGAAAAACTGTTTTTT,CASSEHSGGDNEKLFF